These T cell receptor beta chains were read from a single sample in a study of blood T cell repertoires in COVID-19. Clones were read by immunoSEQ multiplex PCR, and TCRdb kept only the in-frame ones, dropping some. The sample contains about 190,000 clones, 78% of which appear only once. The sequenced sample was peripheral blood. The receptors were gathered from a woman at least 80 years old with active or convalescent COVID-19. The CDR3 runs from the conserved cysteine through the conserved F or W. D genes are given only for firm matches. Clone size is given for some rows only: seen once, a few or many times, or a class if the clone is expanded.

>TRBD1|TRBV7-8|TRBJ1-3|.|17
CASSLRTGSFSGNTIYF
TGTGCCAGCAGCCTGAGGACAGGGTCCTTCTCTGGAAACACCATATATTTT
>TRBD1|TRBV7-9|TRBJ2-7|.|13
CASSPGQIYEQYF
TGTGCCAGCAGCCCGGGACAGATATACGAGCAGTACTTC
>.|TRBV5-4|TRBJ2-3|.|14
CASSSEQYTDTQYF
TGTGCCAGCAGCTCAGAACAATACACAGATACGCAGTATTTT
>.|TRBV28|TRBJ1-5|few|14
CASRQGSGVQPQHF
TGTGCCAGCAGGCAGGGGTCTGGGGTCCAGCCCCAGCATTTT
>.|TRBV9|TRBJ2-7|.|16
CASSANQGGQLYEQYF
TGTGCCAGCAGCGCTAACCAGGGGGGACAGCTCTACGAGCAGTACTTC
>TRBD2|TRBV4-3|TRBJ2-5|.|18
CASSQVNSGGGGAGTQYF
TGCGCCAGCAGCCAAGTGAACAGTGGAGGCGGGGGGGCAGGGACCCAGTACTTC
>.|TRBV19|TRBJ1-2|once|14
CASSQSFEGDGYTF
TGTGCCAGTAGCCAATCTTTTGAGGGGGATGGCTACACCTTC
>.|TRBV9|TRBJ2-2|.|12
CASSVALGELFF
TGTGCCAGCAGCGTGGCTCTCGGGGAGCTGTTTTTT
>TRBD2|TRBV9|TRBJ2-7|.|15
CASSTLSGGNYEQYF
TGTGCCAGCAGCACCCTTAGCGGGGGTAACTACGAGCAGTACTTC
>TRBD1|TRBV9|TRBJ2-2|.|16
CASSVGTGSATGELFF
TGTGCCAGCAGCGTGGGGACAGGGTCGGCCACCGGGGAGCTGTTTTTT
>TRBD2|TRBV9|TRBJ2-1|.|15
CASSRLGGSYNEQFF
TGTGCCAGCAGCCGCCTCGGGGGGTCCTACAATGAGCAGTTCTTC
>TRBD1|TRBV4-3|TRBJ2-5|.|17
CASSQYRDRVNLETQYF
TGCGCCAGCAGCCAGTACCGGGACAGGGTTAATTTGGAGACCCAGTACTTC
>.|TRBV5-6|TRBJ2-5|.|13
CASSLSAEETQYF
TGTGCCAGCAGCTTGTCGGCGGAGGAGACCCAGTACTTC
>TRBD2|TRBV4-1|TRBJ2-5|.|15
CASSQDRTRKETQYF
TGCGCCAGCAGCCAAGATAGGACTAGAAAAGAGACCCAGTACTTC
>.|TRBV6-4|TRBJ2-1|.|14
CASSELHMANEQFF
TGTGCCAGCAGTGAACTACATATGGCCAATGAGCAGTTCTTC
>TRBD1|TRBV18|TRBJ1-6|.|17
CATRPGDRLGYNSPLHF
TGTGCCACCCGACCGGGGGACAGGTTGGGATATAATTCACCCCTCCACTTT
>TRBD2|TRBV4-3|TRBJ2-3|.|15
CASSLGLAGGDTQYF
TGCGCCAGCAGCCTGGGACTAGCGGGGGGAGATACGCAGTATTTT